The 6 T cell receptor beta chains reported below all come from one sample, sequenced in a study of CXCR3-negative and CXCR3-positive naive CD8 T cells. The TRB cDNA libraries were prepared by 5' RACE with UMI labels. After re-calling the 5' RACE reads, TCRdb lists one entry per CDR3 protein, DNA absent. Its table lists 85,000 to 130,000 distinct CDR3 sequences. Overall study findings and caveats: Naive CXCR3-positive cells had TRB CDR3s more hydrophobic than those of CXCR3-negative naive cells.

These receptors have no known antigen. Material: naive CXCR3+ CD8+ T cells from blood. Indicated subset: CD45RO-CCR7+CD27+CD95- naive CD8+ T cells expressing CXCR3 (TNR3+). Receptor source: a human donor in good health. Some clones in this sample may be carry-over from other donors' samples.

The rearrangement joins TRBV27 to TRBJ2-1. The CDR3 has 12 residues. Per the germline V gene, CDR1 is MNHEY and CDR2 is SMNVEV (reference sequence). The CDR3: CASSLLNNEQFF.

The chain carries TRBV11-2 and TRBJ2-7; TCRdb names TRBD1, which stays unverified in the absence of DNA. This CDR3 has 15 amino acids. Germline V gene data show CDR1 as SGHAT and CDR2 as FQNNGV. The CDR3 here is CASSLDLGQGYEQYF. Full variable domain (remainder filled in from reference TRBV11-2 and TRBJ2-7): EAGVAQSPRYKIIEKRQSVAFWCNPISGHATLYWYQQILGQGPKLLIQFQNNGVVDDSQLPKDRFSAERLKGVDSTLKIQPAKLEDSAVYLCASSLDLGQGYEQYFGPGTRLTVT.

The V gene is TRBV27, the J gene TRBJ2-7; with no DNA, the TCRdb D assignment of TRBD1 cannot be verified. Germline CDR1 and CDR2: MNHEY and SMNVEV (reference sequence). The CDR3 has 14 amino acids. CDR3 protein: CASSLQGLLGEQYF.

V and J are TRBV5-5 and TRBJ2-7; there is no DNA to check the TCRdb D call of TRBD2. Germline V gene sequence: CDR1 SGHKS, CDR2 YYEKEE (reference sequence). This CDR3 comprises 16 residues. This chain's CDR3 is CASSFITGGDPYERYF.

The gene calls are TRBV6-6 and TRBJ2-1; the TRBD1 assignment by TCRdb is unverifiable without DNA. Germline V lookup: CDR1 MNHNY, CDR2 SVGAGI (reference sequence). The CDR3 is made up of 17 amino acids. This chain's CDR3 is CASSYRDRGSSYNEQFF.

The V gene is TRBV4-3, the J gene TRBJ2-1. Germline CDR1 reads LGHNA; CDR2 reads YSLEER. The CDR3 is 12 residues long. Here the CDR3 reads CASSHLGNEQFF.